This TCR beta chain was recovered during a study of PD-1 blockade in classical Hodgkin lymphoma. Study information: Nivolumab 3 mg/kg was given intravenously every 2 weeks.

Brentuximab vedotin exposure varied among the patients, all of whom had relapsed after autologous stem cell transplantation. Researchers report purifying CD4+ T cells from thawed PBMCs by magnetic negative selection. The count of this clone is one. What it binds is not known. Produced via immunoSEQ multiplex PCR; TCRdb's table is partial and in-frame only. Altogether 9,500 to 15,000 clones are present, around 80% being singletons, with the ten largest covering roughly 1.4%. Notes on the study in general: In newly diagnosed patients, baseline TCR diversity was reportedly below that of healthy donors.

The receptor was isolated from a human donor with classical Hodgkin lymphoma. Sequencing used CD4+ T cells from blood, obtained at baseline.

CDR3 nucleotide sequence: TGTGCCAGCAGCCCCTTCATAACGACGGCCTATGGCTACACCTTC. Encoded protein: CASSPFITTAYGYTF. The gene calls are TRBV7-2 and TRBJ1-2; D is ambiguous. Germline V gene data show CDR1 as SGHTA and CDR2 as FQGNSA. The CDR3 totals 15 residues. V lost 5 bases, J lost 4 bases, and 17 bases lay in between.